The clone carrying this TCR beta chain was found many times. Its target is unknown. For TCRbeta, the library was prepared with unique molecular identifiers. TCRdb reanalysed the PCR reads using MiXCR and keeps one entry per CDR3 protein. The sample consists of some 140,000 distinct CDR3 sequences, 9.7% of them appearing once. These data come from a study of T-cell reconstitution after alpha-beta-depleted transplantation in children. General study results and limits: Approximately two months post-transplant, alpha-beta T cells reportedly originated from several hundred expanded graft clones. T-cell counts and diversity at one year post-transplant came mainly from newly produced T cells. The study traced high day-60 TCRbeta diversity in some patients to surviving recipient T cells and thymic progenitors.

With 5 bases clipped from V and 8 bases from J, the junction kept 7 bases outside the gene matches. The CDR3 sequence is 13 residues long. Germline V gene lookup returns CDR1 SQVTM and CDR2 ANQGSEA. The clonotype originates from a girl under two years old who had a stem cell transplant for combined immunodeficiency, so the T cells may come from the graft donor. The chain couples TRBV29-1 to TRBJ2-1; 9 bases align to TRBD2. The starting material was PBMCs, mostly from graft donor cells, obtained 180 days after TCRalphabeta/CD19-depleted stem cell transplant. CDR3 loop: CSVSGGPWYEQFF. CDR3 nucleotides: TGCAGCGTTAGCGGGGGGCCATGGTATGAGCAGTTCTTC.